Below, one TCR beta chain is given with its context. This CDR3 is 16 amino acids long. V shed 3 bases, J shed 4 bases, and the junction held 8 bases outside the gene matches. Germline CDR1 LNHDA, CDR2 SQIVND (reference sequence). The data belong to a study of blood T cell repertoires in COVID-19. Authors' methods: Quantification of nucleated cells was approximated via reference gene primer amplification. The table came from immunoSEQ multiplex PCR; TCRdb's copy has only in-frame clones and leaves some out. V and J calls and clone size are given by that table; D and trimming were obtained from the DNA. The table lists roughly 100,000 clones, 84% of them singletons, with less than 10% in the top ten.

The source is a man in his forties with active or convalescent COVID-19. V is TRBV19 and J is TRBJ2-2, with 7 bases identical to TRBD2. The specimen was peripheral blood. CDR3 in amino acids: CASSMIERGATGELFF. The CDR3 nucleotides read TGTGCCAGTAGTATGATCGAGCGGGGCGCCACCGGGGAGCTGTTTTTT.